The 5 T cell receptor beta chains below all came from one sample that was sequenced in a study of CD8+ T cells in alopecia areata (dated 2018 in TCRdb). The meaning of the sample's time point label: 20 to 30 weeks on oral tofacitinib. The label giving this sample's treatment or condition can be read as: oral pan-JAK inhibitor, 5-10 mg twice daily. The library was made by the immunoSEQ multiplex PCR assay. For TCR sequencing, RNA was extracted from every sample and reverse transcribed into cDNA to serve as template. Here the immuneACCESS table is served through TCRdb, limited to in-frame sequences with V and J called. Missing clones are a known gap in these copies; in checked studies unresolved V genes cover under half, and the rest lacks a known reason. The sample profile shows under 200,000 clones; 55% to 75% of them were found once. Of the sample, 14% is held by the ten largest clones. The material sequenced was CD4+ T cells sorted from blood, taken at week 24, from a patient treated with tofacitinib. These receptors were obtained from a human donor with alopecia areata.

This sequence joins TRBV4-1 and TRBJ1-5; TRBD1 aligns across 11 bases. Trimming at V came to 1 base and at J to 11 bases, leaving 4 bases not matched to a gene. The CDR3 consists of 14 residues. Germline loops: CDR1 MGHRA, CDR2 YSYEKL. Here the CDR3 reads CASSQGDRGGSQHF. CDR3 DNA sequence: TGCGCCAGCAGCCAAGGGGACAGGGGGGGGTCCCAGCATTTT.

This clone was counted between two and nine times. CDR3 bases: TGTGCCAGCAGAACGGGACAGCGCTACGAGCAGTACTTC. Its protein is CASRTGQRYEQYF. The V gene is TRBV6-5, the J gene TRBJ2-7, with TRBD1 matching over 7 bases. Germline V gives CDR1 MNHEY, CDR2 SVGAGI. The V segment lost 6 bases and the J segment 3 bases; nucleotides outside the gene matches: 5. This CDR3 comprises 13 residues.

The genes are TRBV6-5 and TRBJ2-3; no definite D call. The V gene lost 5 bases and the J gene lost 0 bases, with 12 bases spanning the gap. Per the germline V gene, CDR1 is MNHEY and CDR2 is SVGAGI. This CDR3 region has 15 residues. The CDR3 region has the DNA TGTGCCAGCAGTCCCGACGTTTGGAGCACAGATACGCAGTATTTT. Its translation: CASSPDVWSTDTQYF.

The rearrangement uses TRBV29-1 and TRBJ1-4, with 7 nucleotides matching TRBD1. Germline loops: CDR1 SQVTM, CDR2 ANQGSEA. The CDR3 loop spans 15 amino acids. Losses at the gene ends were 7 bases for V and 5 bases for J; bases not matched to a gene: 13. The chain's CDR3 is CSGNRRRDRNEKLFF. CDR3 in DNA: TGCAGCGGAAATAGACGGAGGGACAGAAATGAAAAACTGTTTTTT.

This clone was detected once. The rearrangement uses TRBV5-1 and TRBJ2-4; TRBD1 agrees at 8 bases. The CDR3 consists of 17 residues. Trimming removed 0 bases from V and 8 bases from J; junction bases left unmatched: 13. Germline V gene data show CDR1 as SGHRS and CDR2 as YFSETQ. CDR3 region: CASSLGFLQGASDIQYF. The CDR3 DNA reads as TGCGCCAGCAGCTTGGGATTCCTCCAGGGGGCTTCTGACATTCAGTACTTC. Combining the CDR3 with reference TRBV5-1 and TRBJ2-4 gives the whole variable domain KAGVTQTPRYLIKTRGQQVTLSCSPISGHRSVSWYQQTPGQGLQFLFEYFSETQRNKGNFPGRFSGRQFSNSRSEMNVSTLELGDSALYLCASSLGFLQGASDIQYFGAGTRLSVL.